This TCR beta chain is drawn from a study of identical twins. The study, taken as a whole, reports: Insertions ran lower in abundant cord blood beta clonotypes, though not in memory repertoires.

A word on this clonotype: Its antigen is not known.

V was clipped by 8 bases and J by 0 bases, with 14 bases between them. Germline V gives CDR1 LGHDT, CDR2 YNNKEL (reference sequence). This CDR3 has 15 residues. TCRdb reprocessed the 5' RACE reads with MiXCR, giving one entry per CDR3 protein. This table holds about 690,000 distinct CDR3 sequences, less than 7% found once. The sequenced sample consisted of naive T cells sorted from blood. The sequence came from a man aged 18 to 29 in good health. The chain links TRBV3-1 to TRBJ2-4, with a tentative D call TRBD2 (5 bases). CDR3 in amino acids: CASAVGALAKNIQYF. The CDR3 DNA follows: TGTGCCAGCGCGGTGGGAGCGTTAGCCAAAAACATTCAGTACTTC.